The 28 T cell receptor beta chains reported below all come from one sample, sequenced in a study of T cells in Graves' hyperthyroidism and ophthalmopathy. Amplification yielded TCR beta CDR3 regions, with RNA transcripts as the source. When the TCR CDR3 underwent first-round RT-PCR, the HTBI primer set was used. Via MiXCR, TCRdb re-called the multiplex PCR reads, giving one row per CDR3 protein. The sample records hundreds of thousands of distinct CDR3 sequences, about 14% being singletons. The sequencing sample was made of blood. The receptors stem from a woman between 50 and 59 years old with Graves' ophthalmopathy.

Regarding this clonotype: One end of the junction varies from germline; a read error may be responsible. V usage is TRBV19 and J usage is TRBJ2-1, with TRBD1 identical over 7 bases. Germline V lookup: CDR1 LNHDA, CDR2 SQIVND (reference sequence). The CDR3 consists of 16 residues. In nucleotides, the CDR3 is TGTGTCAGTAGTCCGGGGTGGGCCGGGCAGGGGGATGAGCAGTTCTTC. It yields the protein CVSSPGWAGQGDEQFF.

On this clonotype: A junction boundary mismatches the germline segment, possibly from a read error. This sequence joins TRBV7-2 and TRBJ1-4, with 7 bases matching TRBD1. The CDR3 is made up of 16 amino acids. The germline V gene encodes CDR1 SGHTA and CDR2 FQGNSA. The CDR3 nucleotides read TGTGCCAGCAGCTTTGACAGGGCTGCAACTGATGAAAAACTGTTTTTT. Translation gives CASSFDRAATDEKLFF.

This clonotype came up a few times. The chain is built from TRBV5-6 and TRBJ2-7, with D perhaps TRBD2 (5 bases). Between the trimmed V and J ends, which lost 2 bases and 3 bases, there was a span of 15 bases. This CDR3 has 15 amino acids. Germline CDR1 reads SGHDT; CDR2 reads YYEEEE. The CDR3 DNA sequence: TGTGCCAGCAGCTTATATTGGGAGACCAGCTACGAGCAGTACTTC. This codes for CASSLYWETSYEQYF.

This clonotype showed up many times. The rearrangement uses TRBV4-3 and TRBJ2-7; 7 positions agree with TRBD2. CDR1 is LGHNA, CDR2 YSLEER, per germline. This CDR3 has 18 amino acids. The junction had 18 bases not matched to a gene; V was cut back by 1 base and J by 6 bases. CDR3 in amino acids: CASSQVFGRESFSSEQYF. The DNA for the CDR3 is TGCGCCAGCAGCCAAGTATTCGGGCGGGAGTCTTTTTCGAGCGAGCAGTACTTC.

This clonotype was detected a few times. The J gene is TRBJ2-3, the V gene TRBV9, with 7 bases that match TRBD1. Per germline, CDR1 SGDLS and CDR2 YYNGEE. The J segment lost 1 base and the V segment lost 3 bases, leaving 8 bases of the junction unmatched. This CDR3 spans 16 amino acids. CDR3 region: CASSALRQGGTDTQYF. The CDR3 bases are TGTGCCAGCAGCGCACTCCGACAGGGCGGCACAGATACGCAGTATTTT. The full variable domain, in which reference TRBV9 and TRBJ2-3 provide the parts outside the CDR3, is DSGVTQTPKHLITATGQRVTLRCSPRSGDLSVYWYQQSLDQGLQFLIQYYNGEERAKGNILERFSAQQFPDLHSELNLSSLELGDSALYFCASSALRQGGTDTQYFGPGTRLTVL.

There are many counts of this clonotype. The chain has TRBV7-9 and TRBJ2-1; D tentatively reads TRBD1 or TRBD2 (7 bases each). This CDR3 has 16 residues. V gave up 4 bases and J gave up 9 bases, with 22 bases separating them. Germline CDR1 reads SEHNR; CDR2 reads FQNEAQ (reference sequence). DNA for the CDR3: TGTGCCAGCAGCTCCGAGGGGGCGGGAGATACCGGTGAGCAGTTCTTC. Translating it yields CASSSEGAGDTGEQFF.

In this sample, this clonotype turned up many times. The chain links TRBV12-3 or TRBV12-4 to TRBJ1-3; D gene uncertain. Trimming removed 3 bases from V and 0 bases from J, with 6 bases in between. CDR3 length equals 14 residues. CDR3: CASSFIASGNTIYF. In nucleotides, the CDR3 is TGTGCCAGCAGTTTTATTGCCTCTGGAAACACCATATATTTT.

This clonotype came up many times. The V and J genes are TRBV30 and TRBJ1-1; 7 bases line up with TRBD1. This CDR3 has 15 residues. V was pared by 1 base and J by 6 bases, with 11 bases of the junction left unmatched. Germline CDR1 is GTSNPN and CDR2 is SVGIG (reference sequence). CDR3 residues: CAWSGGQWGRSEAFF. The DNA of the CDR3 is TGTGCCTGGAGTGGGGGACAGTGGGGTCGCTCTGAAGCTTTCTTT.

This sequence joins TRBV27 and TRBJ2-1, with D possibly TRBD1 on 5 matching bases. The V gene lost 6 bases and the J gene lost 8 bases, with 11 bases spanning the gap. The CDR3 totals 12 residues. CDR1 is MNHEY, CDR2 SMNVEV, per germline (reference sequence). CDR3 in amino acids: CASSGHSDEQFF. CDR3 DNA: TGTGCCAGCAGCGGACATTCCGATGAGCAGTTCTTC.

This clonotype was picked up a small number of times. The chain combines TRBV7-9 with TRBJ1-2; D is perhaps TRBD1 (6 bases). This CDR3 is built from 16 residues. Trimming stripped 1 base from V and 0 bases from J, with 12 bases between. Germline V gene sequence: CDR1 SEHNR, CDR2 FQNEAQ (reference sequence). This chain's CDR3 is CASSLVGTTANYGYTF. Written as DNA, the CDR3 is TGTGCCAGCAGCTTAGTCGGGACAACAGCTAACTATGGCTACACCTTC.

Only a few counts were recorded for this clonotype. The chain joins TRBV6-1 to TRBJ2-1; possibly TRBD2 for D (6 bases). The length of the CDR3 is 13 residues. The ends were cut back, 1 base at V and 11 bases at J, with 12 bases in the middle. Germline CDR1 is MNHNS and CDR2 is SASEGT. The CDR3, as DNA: TGTGCCAGCAGTGAAGTAACCGGGACTCAGCAGTTCTTC. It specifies CASSEVTGTQQFF.

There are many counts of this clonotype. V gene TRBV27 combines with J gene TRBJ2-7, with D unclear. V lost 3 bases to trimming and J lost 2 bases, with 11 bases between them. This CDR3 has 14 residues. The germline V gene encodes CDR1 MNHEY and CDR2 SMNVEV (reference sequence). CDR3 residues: CASSFNDGTYEQYF. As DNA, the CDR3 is TGTGCCAGCAGTTTTAATGACGGCACCTACGAGCAGTACTTC.

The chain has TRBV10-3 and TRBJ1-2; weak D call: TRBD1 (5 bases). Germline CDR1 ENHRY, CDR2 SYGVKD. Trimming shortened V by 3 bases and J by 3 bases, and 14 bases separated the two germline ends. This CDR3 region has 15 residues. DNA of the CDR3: TGTGCCATCAGTGAAGCGGGGGGAGGTTACTATGGCTACACCTTC. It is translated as CAISEAGGGYYGYTF.

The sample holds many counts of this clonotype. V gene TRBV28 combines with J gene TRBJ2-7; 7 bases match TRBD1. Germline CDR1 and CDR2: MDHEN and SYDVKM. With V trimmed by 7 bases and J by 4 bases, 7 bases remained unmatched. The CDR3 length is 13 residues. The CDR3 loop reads CASISDRAYEQYF. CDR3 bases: TGTGCCAGCATCTCTGACAGGGCTTACGAGCAGTACTTC.

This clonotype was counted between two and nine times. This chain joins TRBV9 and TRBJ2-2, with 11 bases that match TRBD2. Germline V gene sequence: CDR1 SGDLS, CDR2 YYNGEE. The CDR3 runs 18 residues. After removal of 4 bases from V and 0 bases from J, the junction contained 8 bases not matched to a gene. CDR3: CASSHHGTSGTNTGELFF. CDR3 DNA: TGTGCCAGCAGCCACCACGGGACTAGCGGAACGAACACCGGGGAGCTGTTTTTT.

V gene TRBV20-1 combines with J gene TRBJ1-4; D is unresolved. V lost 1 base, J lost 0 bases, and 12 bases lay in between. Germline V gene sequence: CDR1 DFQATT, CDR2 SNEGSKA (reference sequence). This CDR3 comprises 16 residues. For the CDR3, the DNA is TGCAGTGCTAGAGTCTCCGGGGAAGCAACTAATGAAAAACTGTTTTTT. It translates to CSARVSGEATNEKLFF.

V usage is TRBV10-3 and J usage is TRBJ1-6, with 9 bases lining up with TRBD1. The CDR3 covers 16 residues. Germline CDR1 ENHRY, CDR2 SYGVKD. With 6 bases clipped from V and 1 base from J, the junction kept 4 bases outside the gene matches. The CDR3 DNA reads TGTGCCATCAGCGAGACAGGGGGATCCTATAATTCACCCCTCCACTTT. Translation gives CAISETGGSYNSPLHF.

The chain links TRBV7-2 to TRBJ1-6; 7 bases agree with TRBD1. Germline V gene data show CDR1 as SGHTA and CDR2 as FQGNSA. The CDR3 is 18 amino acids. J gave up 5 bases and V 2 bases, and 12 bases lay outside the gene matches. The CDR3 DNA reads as TGTGCCAGCAGCTTATACTCGGTAGGGGGCGCAAATAATTCACCCCTCCACTTT. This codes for CASSLYSVGGANNSPLHF.

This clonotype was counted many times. The CDR3 reads CASSGGRIYNEQFF. In DNA, the CDR3 is TGTGCCAGCAGCGGGGGACGTATCTACAATGAGCAGTTCTTC. V is TRBV5-8 and J is TRBJ2-1; D may be TRBD1 or TRBD2 (5 bases each). Trimming pared 4 bases from V and 3 bases from J, leaving 11 bases between. This CDR3 is built from 14 residues. The germline gives CDR1 SGHTS, CDR2 YDEGEE. The full variable domain, with the rest looked up from reference TRBV5-8 and TRBJ2-1, is EAGVTQSPTHLIKTRGQQATLRCSPISGHTSVYWYQQALGLGLQFLLWYDEGEERNRGNFPPRFSGRQFPNYSSELNVNALELEDSALYLCASSGGRIYNEQFFGPGTRLTVL.

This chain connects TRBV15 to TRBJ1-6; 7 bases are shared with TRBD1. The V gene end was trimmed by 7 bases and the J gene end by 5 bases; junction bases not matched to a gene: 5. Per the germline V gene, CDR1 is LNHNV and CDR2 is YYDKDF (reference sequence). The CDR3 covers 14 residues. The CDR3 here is CATTLGTDNSPLHF. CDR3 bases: TGTGCCACCACATTGGGGACAGATAATTCACCCCTCCACTTT.

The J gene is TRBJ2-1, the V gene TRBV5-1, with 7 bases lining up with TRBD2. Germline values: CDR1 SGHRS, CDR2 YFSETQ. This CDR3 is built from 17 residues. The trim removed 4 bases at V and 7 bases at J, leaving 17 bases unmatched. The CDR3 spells CASSPEGLAGVRNEQFF. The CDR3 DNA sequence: TGCGCCAGCAGCCCCGAGGGTCTCGCGGGAGTGAGAAATGAGCAGTTCTTC.

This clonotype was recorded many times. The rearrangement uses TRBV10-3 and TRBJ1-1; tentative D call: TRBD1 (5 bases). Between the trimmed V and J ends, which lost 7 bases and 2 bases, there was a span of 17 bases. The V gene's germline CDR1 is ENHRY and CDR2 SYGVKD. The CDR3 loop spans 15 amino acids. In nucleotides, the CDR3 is TGTGCCATCACGCCGGTCCCGGACACTAACACTGAAGCTTTCTTT. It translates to CAITPVPDTNTEAFF.

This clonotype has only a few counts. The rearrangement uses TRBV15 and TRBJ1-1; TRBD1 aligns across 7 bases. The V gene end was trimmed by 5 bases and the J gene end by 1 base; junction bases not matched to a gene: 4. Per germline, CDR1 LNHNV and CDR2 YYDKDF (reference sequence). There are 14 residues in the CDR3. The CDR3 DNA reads TGTGCCACCAGCGCGCGACAGGGGAACACTGAAGCTTTCTTT. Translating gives CATSARQGNTEAFF.

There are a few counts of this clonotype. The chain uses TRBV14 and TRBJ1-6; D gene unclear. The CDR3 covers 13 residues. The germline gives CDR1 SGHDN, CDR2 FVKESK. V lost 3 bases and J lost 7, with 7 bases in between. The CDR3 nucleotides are TGTGCCAGCAGCCAGAGTTACAATTCACCCCTCCACTTT. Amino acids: CASSQSYNSPLHF.

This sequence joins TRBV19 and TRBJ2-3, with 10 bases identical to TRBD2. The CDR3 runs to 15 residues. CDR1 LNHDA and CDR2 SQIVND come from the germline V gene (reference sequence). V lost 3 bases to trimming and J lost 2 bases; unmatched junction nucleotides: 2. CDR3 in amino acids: CASSILAGATDTQYF. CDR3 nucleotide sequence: TGTGCCAGTAGTATTCTAGCGGGAGCCACAGATACGCAGTATTTT.

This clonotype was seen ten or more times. CDR3 nucleotide sequence: TGTGCCAGCAGTTACCGGACAGGGAGTTATGGCTACACCTTC. Its translation is CASSYRTGSYGYTF. The chain carries TRBV27 and TRBJ1-2, with 8 bases that match TRBD1. There are 14 residues in the CDR3. Germline values: CDR1 MNHEY, CDR2 SMNVEV (reference sequence). Unmatched junction bases numbered 6, after V lost 4 bases and J lost 5 bases.

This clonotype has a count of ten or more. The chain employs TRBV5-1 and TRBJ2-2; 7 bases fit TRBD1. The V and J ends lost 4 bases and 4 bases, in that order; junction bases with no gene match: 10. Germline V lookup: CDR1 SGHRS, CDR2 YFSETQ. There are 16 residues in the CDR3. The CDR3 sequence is CASSPRDRGFTGELFF. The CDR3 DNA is TGCGCCAGCAGCCCCCGGGACAGAGGTTTCACCGGGGAGCTGTTTTTT.

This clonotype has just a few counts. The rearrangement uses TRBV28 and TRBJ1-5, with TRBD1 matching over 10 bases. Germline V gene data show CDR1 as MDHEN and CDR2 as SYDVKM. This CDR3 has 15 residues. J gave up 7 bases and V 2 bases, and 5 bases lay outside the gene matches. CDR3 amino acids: CASSLTDRGPQPQHF. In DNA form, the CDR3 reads TGTGCCAGCAGTTTAACTGACAGGGGGCCCCAGCCCCAGCATTTT.